These T cell receptor beta chains were read from a single sample in a study of response to subunit inactivated influenza vaccine. From the RT-PCR reads, TCRdb called clonotypes with MiXCR, one entry per CDR3 protein. Seen here are hundreds of thousands of distinct CDR3 sequences, approximately 14% observed once, and the top ten hold 6% to 9.5%. Source: PBMCs from blood, taken 14 days before vaccination. These receptors were collected from a middle-aged man who received an inactivated influenza vaccine. The CDR3 runs from the conserved cysteine through the conserved F or W. D genes are given only for firm matches. Rows give clone size only sometimes, using once, few, many, or a class for an expanded clone.

cdr3_nt cdr3_aa d_call j_call clone_size v_call
TGTGCCATCTCGAGAGCCACAGATACGCAGTATTTT CAISRATDTQYF NA TRBJ2-3 many TRBV10-3
TGTGCCAGCTCAACCATCGGGGGACAGGGCTACGGGGAGCTGTTTTTT CASSTIGGQGYGELFF TRBD1 TRBJ2-2 few TRBV18
TGCAGTGCTAGACCCCAAGCGGGAAAAAACATTCAGTACTTC CSARPQAGKNIQYF TRBD2 TRBJ2-4 many TRBV20-1
TGTGCCAGCAGCTCAAGGTGGGCAGGCCTCTCGAGCACAGATACGCAGTATTTT CASSSRWAGLSSTDTQYF NA TRBJ2-3 NA TRBV11-2
TGCACCCCCGATCCGGACAGACCGACAGATACGCAGTATTTT CTPDPDRPTDTQYF NA TRBJ2-3 few TRBV20-1
TGCGCCAGCAGCAGGGGGACAGGGTCATCCTCCTACGAGCAGTACTTC CASSRGTGSSSYEQYF TRBD1 TRBJ2-7 NA TRBV5-1
TGTGCCAGCAGCCCTTGGGGGGGCTCCGAGCAGTACTTC CASSPWGGSEQYF NA TRBJ2-7 few TRBV7-9
TGTGCCAGCAGCCGTCGGACTTGGGAGACCCAGTACTTC CASSRRTWETQYF NA TRBJ2-5 few TRBV7-3
TGTGCCAGCAGGACCTGGACTAGCGGGACTACAGATACGCAGTATTTT CASRTWTSGTTDTQYF TRBD2 TRBJ2-3 NA TRBV28
TGCAGTGCAAAACAGCTGGATACGCAGTATTTT CSAKQLDTQYF NA TRBJ2-3 few TRBV20-1
TGTGCCAGCAGCGCACTAACAGGGTTCCGCACCTACGAGCAGTACTTC CASSALTGFRTYEQYF NA TRBJ2-7 few TRBV5-6
TGCGCCAGCAGCGCCCGAGGGACAGTTGACAAACTGTTTTTT CASSARGTVDKLFF TRBD1 TRBJ1-4 many TRBV5-1
TGCAGCGTTGAAGTGGGCGGCTGGGGCGAGCAGTACTTC CSVEVGGWGEQYF NA TRBJ2-7 many TRBV29-1
TGCAGTGCTAGGGAACAGACTAACTATGGCTACACCTTC CSAREQTNYGYTF NA TRBJ1-2 many TRBV20-1
TGTGCCAGCAGAGACGGGACAGGGTTATTAAAGCAGTACTTC CASRDGTGLLKQYF TRBD1 TRBJ2-7 few TRBV6-1
TGTGCCAGCAGCTCTCACGGACTAGCGGCTTTCGAGCAGTACTTC CASSSHGLAAFEQYF TRBD2 TRBJ2-7 once TRBV7-9
TGTGCCAGGATGTCTCCGGGCCTCGAGCAGTACTTC CARMSPGLEQYF NA TRBJ2-7 NA TRBV21-1
TGTGCCAGCAGCTTGGTTGGGCTAGCGGAGGGCGTAGGTGAGCAGTTCTTC CASSLVGLAEGVGEQFF TRBD2 TRBJ2-1 NA TRBV5-8
TGTGCCAGCAGCTTGGTCGGAGGGGAATTCGGTGGCTACACCTTC CASSLVGGEFGGYTF NA TRBJ1-2 few TRBV7-2
TGTGCCAGCAGCAAGCTTACGTCACTAAGCACCTACAATGAGCAGTTCTTC CASSKLTSLSTYNEQFF NA TRBJ2-1 once TRBV5-4
TGTGCCAGTAGTCCGGGGCCAACGGGGGGTCAGCCCCAGCATTTT CASSPGPTGGQPQHF NA TRBJ1-5 NA TRBV19
TGTGCCAGCAGTTACTCGCTGTGGGAGGGGGGCGGAGAGCAGTACTTC CASSYSLWEGGGEQYF NA TRBJ2-7 many TRBV6-5
TGTGCCAGCAGCGTAGCGGGAACTAGCGGGACCCGCGAGCAGTACTTC CASSVAGTSGTREQYF TRBD2 TRBJ2-7 few TRBV9
TGTGCCATCAGTGAGACAGATACGCAGTATTTT CAISETDTQYF NA TRBJ2-3 many TRBV10-3
TGCGCCAGCAGCCGTCGGACCGCGAACACCGGGGAGCTGTTTTTT CASSRRTANTGELFF NA TRBJ2-2 few TRBV5-1
TGTGCCAGCAGCCACAGGGCTATCGCGGGATTCACAGATACGCAGTATTTT CASSHRAIAGFTDTQYF NA TRBJ2-3 many TRBV12-3/TRBV12-4
TGTGCCAGCAGCTCCAGGGGTCCGGGAGAAAAACTGTTTTTT CASSSRGPGEKLFF NA TRBJ1-4 many TRBV11-1
TGCAGTGCTAGAAGGGTGGAGGAGGGCGAGCAGTACTTC CSARRVEEGEQYF NA TRBJ2-7 NA TRBV20-1
TGTGCCACCAGCAGATCAGACACTGAAGCTTTCTTT CATSRSDTEAFF NA TRBJ1-1 few TRBV15
TGTGCCAGCAGTTGGCTGGGACAGGGGGCCCACAATGAGCAGTTCTTC CASSWLGQGAHNEQFF TRBD1 TRBJ2-1 few TRBV6-5
TGTGCCAGCAGTTATTCACCCCTCCACTTT CASSYSPLHF NA TRBJ1-6 NA TRBV9
TGTGCCAGCAGCACTATTAGCGGGGGTCTCTATCCGCAGTATTTT CASSTISGGLYPQYF TRBD2 TRBJ2-3 few TRBV6-2/TRBV6-3
TGTGCCAGCTCCCCCCAAACCGGGGCCCTCAATCAGCCCCAGCATTTT CASSPQTGALNQPQHF NA TRBJ1-5 few TRBV6-2/TRBV6-3
TGTGCCAGCAGTCCGCGTGGGACCGCGAATAGTCTCTACGAGCAGTACTTC CASSPRGTANSLYEQYF NA TRBJ2-7 NA TRBV27
TGTGCCAGCAGCTTACCCTTTCGGGTTCGCAATGAGCAGTTCTTC CASSLPFRVRNEQFF NA TRBJ2-1 NA TRBV13
TGTGCCAGCAGTCTATTCAGTATTAGCTCCTACGAGCAGTACTTC CASSLFSISSYEQYF NA TRBJ2-7 few TRBV27
TGTGCCAGCAAAGTAGGAGGGTTAGGGGCCAACGTCCTGACTTTC CASKVGGLGANVLTF NA TRBJ2-6 NA TRBV2
TGTGCCAGCAGCTTGGCGGGACAGGGGGGCTTGAACACTGAAGCTTTCTTT CASSLAGQGGLNTEAFF TRBD1 TRBJ1-1 NA TRBV5-6
TGTGCCAGCAGCGAGGACTCCAGGGCGGAGACCCAGTACTTC CASSEDSRAETQYF NA TRBJ2-5 NA TRBV2
TGTGCCAGTGGACAGGGGGCCAACTATGGCTACACCTTC CASGQGANYGYTF TRBD1 TRBJ1-2 many TRBV12-3/TRBV12-4
TGTGCCAGCTCACCAAGCCCTCCGAGTGCGTCCGGAAACACCATATATTTT CASSPSPPSASGNTIYF NA TRBJ1-3 few TRBV18
TGTGCCAGCAGCTTGGACACAGGGAGCTCTTTGTTGGACACCATATATTTT CASSLDTGSSLLDTIYF NA TRBJ1-3 few TRBV5-5
TGTGCCATCACCGAGGGACCGGGTGGCACAGATACGCAGTATTTT CAITEGPGGTDTQYF NA TRBJ2-3 once TRBV10-3
TGCAGCGTTGAGGCCTGGGTCTACCGTTCCTACGAGCAGTACTTC CSVEAWVYRSYEQYF NA TRBJ2-7 few TRBV29-1
TGCAGTGCTAGAAAACTAGCGGGGGGCTTCAATGAGCAGTTCTTC CSARKLAGGFNEQFF TRBD2 TRBJ2-1 few TRBV20-1
TGTGCCAGCAGCCAGATCAGAAGCACTGAAGCTTTCTTT CASSQIRSTEAFF NA TRBJ1-1 few TRBV7-6
TGTGCCAGCAGCATAAATACAGGGCCTGGGCTCGAGCAGTACTTC CASSINTGPGLEQYF NA TRBJ2-7 NA TRBV11-2
TGTGCCAGCAGCCCCGGGGTAGGGGCTACGCAGTATTTT CASSPGVGATQYF NA TRBJ2-3 NA TRBV3-1
TGCAGTGCTGTTCCGGGACGGCCCATGGGTGGGCAGTTCTTC CSAVPGRPMGGQFF NA TRBJ2-1 NA TRBV20-1
TGTGCCAGCAGCTTAGGGTTCCGGACGGATAGCAATCAGCCCCAGCATTTT CASSLGFRTDSNQPQHF NA TRBJ1-5 NA TRBV7-2
TGTGCCAGCAGTGAAGCTCAGACAGGGGTTGAGACCCAGTACTTC CASSEAQTGVETQYF TRBD1 TRBJ2-5 NA TRBV2
TGTGCCAGCAGATATACCGGACAGGGGGCATACGAGCAGTACTTC CASRYTGQGAYEQYF TRBD1 TRBJ2-7 few TRBV7-9
TGCGCCAGCAGTCAATCGGGGGCAATCCCCTTATACGAGCAGTACTTC CASSQSGAIPLYEQYF NA TRBJ2-7 NA TRBV23-1
TGCGCCAGCAGCCAAGGTGGACGCACTGAAGCTTTCTTT CASSQGGRTEAFF NA TRBJ1-1 many TRBV4-3